The 32 T cell receptor beta chains reported below all come from one sample, sequenced in a study of PD-1 blockade in classical Hodgkin lymphoma. Sequenced by immunoSEQ multiplex PCR; TCRdb stores in-frame clones only, minus some. The sample yields over 9,000 clones, around 79% seen once. Brentuximab vedotin exposure varied among the patients, all of whom had relapsed after autologous stem cell transplantation. The source was peripheral blood mononuclear cells (PBMCs), collected at baseline. Receptor source: a human donor with classical Hodgkin lymphoma.

The chain employs TRBV18 and TRBJ1-4; D not resolved. This CDR3 region has 13 residues. Trimming took 8 bases from V and 8 from J, leaving 15 bases between them. The germline V gene encodes CDR1 KGHSH and CDR2 LQKENI. CDR3 in amino acids: CASRRGEGEKLFF. Here the CDR3 DNA reads TGTGCCAGCCGACGGGGTGAAGGGGAAAAACTGTTTTTT.

The CDR3 protein is CSVERMNTEAFF. The CDR3, as DNA: TGCAGCGTTGAACGGATGAACACTGAAGCTTTCTTT. V is TRBV29-1 and J is TRBJ1-1; D remains unclear. This CDR3 is built from 12 residues. CDR1 is SQVTM, CDR2 ANQGSEA, per germline. Trimming stripped 2 bases from V and 0 bases from J, with 4 bases between.

Judged by abundance, this clone is medium-sized (0.01 to 0.1%). The chain couples TRBV7-8 to TRBJ2-7, with a tentative D call TRBD2 (5 bases). CDR1 and CDR2 (germline): SGHVS, FQNEAQ. This CDR3 region has 15 residues. Deletions cut 1 base from V and 1 base from J, with 11 bases between. DNA for the CDR3: TGTGCCAGCAGCTTAGTTCAGGACTCTTCCTACGAGCAGTACTTC. It yields the protein CASSLVQDSSYEQYF.

The chain uses TRBV11-2 and TRBJ1-2; D is undetermined. V dropped 0 bases and J dropped 8 bases, with 13 bases sitting between them. CDR1 is SGHAT, CDR2 FQNNGV, per germline. This CDR3 is built from 14 residues. CDR3 residues: CASSLDRTPGGYTF. CDR3 coding DNA: TGTGCCAGCAGCTTAGATCGCACGCCCGGGGGCTACACCTTC. The complete variable domain, with remaining parts taken from reference TRBV11-2 and TRBJ1-2, reads EAGVAQSPRYKIIEKRQSVAFWCNPISGHATLYWYQQILGQGPKLLIQFQNNGVVDDSQLPKDRFSAERLKGVDSTLKIQPAKLEDSAVYLCASSLDRTPGGYTFGSGTRLTVV.

This clone occurred a few times. The rearrangement joins TRBV5-1 to TRBJ1-3; 9 bases map to TRBD1. V dropped 0 bases and J dropped 2; count of bases not matched to a gene: 0. CDR1 and CDR2 from the germline V gene are SGHRS and YFSETQ. CDR3 length: 15 amino acids. The CDR3 loop reads CASSLGTGAGNTIYF. The DNA of the CDR3 is TGCGCCAGCAGCTTGGGGACAGGGGCTGGAAACACCATATATTTT.

The chain has TRBV6-1 and TRBJ1-6; D is possibly TRBD1 (5 bases). Deletions cut 6 bases from V and 9 bases from J, with 18 bases between. Germline V gene lookup returns CDR1 MNHNS and CDR2 SASEGT. This CDR3 is built from 15 residues. CDR3 loop: CASRPGTGGGSPLHF. CDR3 coding DNA: TGTGCCAGCAGACCGGGGACGGGCGGGGGTTCACCCCTCCACTTT.

The V and J genes are TRBV5-6 and TRBJ1-1, with D unresolved. This CDR3 is built from 15 residues. Germline V gene lookup returns CDR1 SGHDT and CDR2 YYEEEE. Deletions cut 4 bases from V and 0 bases from J, with 13 bases between. The CDR3 region has the DNA TGTGCCAGCAGCACCCGGGCACTTATGAACACTGAAGCTTTCTTT. This sequence encodes CASSTRALMNTEAFF.

This clone was observed a handful of times. The rearrangement links TRBV29-1 to TRBJ1-2; D might be TRBD1 (6 bases). Trimming cost V 4 bases and J 6 bases, with 18 bases left between them. The germline V gene has CDR1 SQVTM and CDR2 ANQGSEA. The CDR3 sequence is 14 residues long. CDR3 DNA sequence: TGCAGCGTTGTTCAGGGGATGACTAGAGATGGCTACACCTTC. This codes for CSVVQGMTRDGYTF.

The rearrangement joins TRBV27 to TRBJ2-1; TRBD1 matches at 10 bases. V was clipped by 2 bases and J by 7 bases; unmatched bases: 8. The CDR3 totals 16 residues. Germline V lookup: CDR1 MNHEY, CDR2 SMNVEV (reference sequence). CDR3 residues: CASSLTRQGARNEQFF. The DNA of the CDR3 is TGTGCCAGCAGTTTAACCCGACAGGGGGCGAGGAATGAGCAGTTCTTC.

The chain combines TRBV7-2 with TRBJ1-2; D remains unclear. The CDR3 has 14 amino acids. The germline V and J ends were trimmed by 2 bases and 8 bases, with 15 bases remaining between them. CDR1 SGHTA and CDR2 FQGNSA come from the germline V gene. As DNA, the CDR3 is TGTGCCAGCAGCTTAACCAGGTTTAGCCAAGGCTACACCTTC. Protein sequence: CASSLTRFSQGYTF.

V is TRBV23-1 and J is TRBJ2-1; perhaps TRBD2 as D (6 bases). TRBV23-1 qualifies as an ORF whose function is uncertain. This CDR3 region has 17 residues. Trimming removed 8 bases from V and 0 bases from J, with 20 bases in between. The CDR3 DNA reads TGCGCCAGCCCGCGGGGTCGGAAATCAAGCTCCTACAATGAGCAGTTCTTC. This sequence encodes CASPRGRKSSSYNEQFF.

This chain uses TRBV7-2 with TRBJ2-7; TRBD1 matches 10 bases. V lost 1 base and J lost 4; bases outside the gene matches: 4. Germline loops: CDR1 SGHTA, CDR2 FQGNSA. The CDR3 runs 15 residues. CDR3 in amino acids: CASSLVGQGGYEQYF. The CDR3 DNA reads TGTGCCAGCAGCTTAGTAGGACAGGGGGGGTACGAGCAGTACTTC. Variable domain in full (rest from reference TRBV7-2 and TRBJ2-7): GAGVSQSPSNKVTEKGKDVELRCDPISGHTALYWYRQSLGQGLEFLIYFQGNSAPDKSGLPSDRFSAERTGGSVSTLTIQRTQQEDSAVYLCASSLVGQGGYEQYFGPGTRLTVT.

The chain is built from TRBV2 and TRBJ1-1, with D unclear. CDR1 is SNHLY, CDR2 FYNNEI, per germline. There are 15 residues in the CDR3. The V end lost 6 bases, the J end lost 6 bases, and 20 bases lay between the germline ends. CDR3 protein: CASSVSPVYTSEAFF. The CDR3 DNA is TGTGCCAGCAGCGTAAGTCCTGTTTACACCTCTGAAGCTTTCTTT.

The chain uses TRBV7-3 and TRBJ2-5; D call uncertain. Germline loops: CDR1 SGHTA, CDR2 FQGTGA. V was cut by 6 bases and J by 5 bases, with 13 bases left in between. The length of the CDR3 is 13 residues. CDR3 protein: CASSSTGLETQYF. The CDR3 nucleotides are TGTGCCAGCAGTTCGACTGGATTGGAGACCCAGTACTTC.

This chain connects TRBV19 to TRBJ1-6; perhaps TRBD1 as D (6 bases). The CDR3 length is 14 residues. CDR1 LNHDA and CDR2 SQIVND come from the germline V gene (reference sequence). V lost 8 bases to trimming and J lost 14 bases, with 22 bases between them. Written as DNA, the CDR3 is TGTGCCAGTTTAGGAGGGGACTCCAGGGGAACCCTCCACTTT. This gives the protein CASLGGDSRGTLHF.

This chain links TRBV28 with TRBJ1-2, with TRBD1 matching over 9 bases. Trimming at V came to 3 bases and at J to 4 bases, leaving 3 bases not matched to a gene. The CDR3 length is 14 residues. The germline V gene has CDR1 MDHEN and CDR2 SYDVKM. The CDR3 DNA reads as TGTGCCAGCAGTTTCACAGGGGGCCTCTATGGCTACACCTTC. The encoded protein is CASSFTGGLYGYTF.

The genes are TRBV5-1 and TRBJ1-2; D ambiguous. CDR1 is SGHRS, CDR2 YFSETQ, per germline. The CDR3 sequence is 14 residues long. The ends were cut back, 4 bases at V and 8 bases at J, with 18 bases in the middle. CDR3 sequence: CASSLYLGEEGYTF. The CDR3, as DNA: TGCGCCAGCAGCCTCTATCTTGGGGAGGAGGGCTACACCTTC. Full variable domain (missing parts from reference TRBV5-1 and TRBJ1-2): KAGVTQTPRYLIKTRGQQVTLSCSPISGHRSVSWYQQTPGQGLQFLFEYFSETQRNKGNFPGRFSGRQFSNSRSEMNVSTLELGDSALYLCASSLYLGEEGYTFGSGTRLTVV.

The chain links TRBV20-1 to TRBJ2-3; D uncertain. The CDR3 loop spans 11 amino acids. Trimming left V 0 bases short and J 10 bases short, with 8 bases between. Germline lookup yields CDR1 DFQATT and CDR2 SNEGSKA (reference sequence). The CDR3, as DNA: TGCAGTGCTAGAGATCGCGGAGCGCAGTATTTT. Translating gives CSARDRGAQYF.

This clone appeared a few times. The chain has TRBV7-2 and TRBJ2-5; no clear D. V was shortened by 1 base and J by 1 base, with 7 bases between the two germline ends. Germline CDR1 SGHTA, CDR2 FQGNSA. CDR3 length: 14 amino acids. CDR3 residues: CASSLDTAQETQYF. In DNA form, the CDR3 reads TGTGCCAGCAGCTTAGATACAGCCCAAGAGACCCAGTACTTC.

This clone has only a few counts. This chain connects TRBV7-9 to TRBJ2-1, with D possibly matching TRBD1 (6 bases). V was trimmed by 1 base and J by 5 bases, leaving 9 bases between them. The CDR3 covers 14 residues. Germline V gene lookup returns CDR1 SEHNR and CDR2 FQNEAQ (reference sequence). The DNA for the CDR3 is TGTGCCAGCAGCTTAGGGGGGCTTCACAATGAGCAGTTCTTC. This codes for CASSLGGLHNEQFF.

This clone appeared once. The V gene is TRBV6-6, the J gene TRBJ2-1; D unclear. V was trimmed by 2 bases and J by 5 bases, leaving 7 bases between them. Per the germline V gene, CDR1 is MNHNY and CDR2 is SVGAGI (reference sequence). The CDR3 runs to 13 residues. CDR3 residues: CASSYQMNNEQFF. The CDR3 DNA reads as TGTGCCAGCAGTTACCAAATGAACAATGAGCAGTTCTTC.

V is TRBV19 and J is TRBJ2-5; D possibly uses TRBD1 or TRBD2 (6 bases each). The CDR3 consists of 15 residues. V gave up 7 bases and J gave up 5 bases, with 20 bases separating them. Germline CDR1 reads LNHDA; CDR2 reads SQIVND (reference sequence). The CDR3 sequence is CASNRRRGQWETQYF. The CDR3, as DNA: TGTGCCAGTAATCGACGCCGGGGGCAGTGGGAGACCCAGTACTTC.

V is TRBV9 and J is TRBJ2-7; D ambiguous. The V end was cut by 4 bases, the J end by 2 bases, with 16 bases between. Germline loops: CDR1 SGDLS, CDR2 YYNGEE. The CDR3 is made up of 15 amino acids. The CDR3 protein is CASSLSDHNTYEQYF. DNA of the CDR3: TGTGCCAGCAGCTTATCAGACCACAATACCTACGAGCAGTACTTC.

This rearrangement joins TRBV5-5 to TRBJ2-3; TRBD2 matches at 11 bases. After removal of 2 bases from V and 1 base from J, the junction contained 6 bases not matched to a gene. Germline CDR1 is SGHKS and CDR2 is YYEKEE (reference sequence). CDR3 length: 17 residues. The CDR3 reads CASSFYSGGAGTDTQYF. CDR3 DNA sequence: TGTGCCAGCAGCTTTTATAGCGGGGGGGCAGGCACAGATACGCAGTATTTT.

The chain has TRBV6-1 and TRBJ2-7; D perhaps matches TRBD2 (5 bases). Trimming took off 2 bases at V and 5 bases at J, with 10 bases between the two ends. The V gene's germline CDR1 is MNHNS and CDR2 SASEGT. CDR3 size: 13 residues. The CDR3 DNA sequence: TGTGCCAGCAGTGAAAAGGGAGTCGACGAGCAGTACGTC. Protein sequence: CASSEKGVDEQYV.

V and J are TRBV14 and TRBJ2-5; 10 bases map to TRBD1. After removal of 3 bases from V and 4 bases from J, the junction contained 8 bases not matched to a gene. The CDR3 length is 16 residues. Germline CDR1 reads SGHDN; CDR2 reads FVKESK. This CDR3 is CASSQGIRDRGETQYF. The CDR3, as DNA: TGTGCCAGCAGCCAGGGGATCCGGGACAGGGGAGAGACCCAGTACTTC.

This rearrangement joins TRBV15 to TRBJ1-5; D is undetermined. The CDR3 contains 15 residues. The V end lost 0 bases, the J end lost 0 bases, and 6 bases lay between the germline ends. Germline CDR1 and CDR2: LNHNV and YYDKDF (reference sequence). The CDR3 protein is CATSRELGSNQPQHF. Here the CDR3 DNA reads TGTGCCACCAGCAGAGAATTAGGTAGCAATCAGCCCCAGCATTTT. The full variable domain, with the rest looked up from reference TRBV15 and TRBJ1-5, is DAMVIQNPRYQVTQFGKPVTLSCSQTLNHNVMYWYQQKSSQAPKLLFHYYDKDFNNEADTPDNFQSRRPNTSFCFLDIRSPGLGDTAMYLCATSRELGSNQPQHFGDGTRLSIL.

The rearrangement joins TRBV2 to TRBJ1-2; perhaps TRBD1 as D (5 bases). This CDR3 is built from 13 residues. V lost 10 bases and J 3 bases, leaving 15 bases between the germline ends. The germline V gene has CDR1 SNHLY and CDR2 FYNNEI. This chain's CDR3 is CATVYDSHYGYTF. The CDR3 bases are TGTGCCACCGTATATGACAGTCACTATGGCTACACCTTC.

The chain joins TRBV28 to TRBJ1-4, with 8 positions matching TRBD1. Germline lookup yields CDR1 MDHEN and CDR2 SYDVKM. V was clipped by 4 bases and J by 7 bases; unmatched bases: 2. The CDR3 has 13 residues. The CDR3 DNA is TGTGCCAGCAGTTCGGACAGGGCTGAAAAACTGTTTTTT. Its translation: CASSSDRAEKLFF.

This chain uses TRBV9 with TRBJ1-3; D gene uncertain. The V gene lost 0 bases and the J gene lost 0 bases, with 7 bases spanning the gap. This CDR3 has 15 residues. CDR1 and CDR2 from the germline V gene are SGDLS and YYNGEE. CDR3 in DNA: TGTGCCAGCAGCGTAGGACCTTCCTCTGGAAACACCATATATTTT. This encodes CASSVGPSSGNTIYF.

This clone is a singleton in its sample. The V call is TRBV11-2, the J call TRBJ2-2, with 11 bases matching TRBD2. The V gene end was trimmed by 6 bases and the J gene end by 3 bases; junction bases not matched to a gene: 9. Looked up from germline, CDR1 is SGHAT and CDR2 is FQNNGV. The CDR3 runs 17 residues. Here the CDR3 reads CASSFLAGGSYTGELFF. The CDR3 nucleotides read TGTGCCAGCAGTTTTCTAGCGGGGGGTTCCTACACCGGGGAGCTGTTTTTT.

The chain couples TRBV7-2 to TRBJ2-7; D is perhaps TRBD2 (5 bases). The germline V and J ends were trimmed by 0 bases and 3 bases, with 12 bases remaining between them. Germline CDR1 SGHTA, CDR2 FQGNSA. CDR3 length equals 15 residues. The CDR3 is CASSLADSSYYEQYF. The CDR3, as DNA: TGTGCCAGCAGCTTAGCTGATTCTAGCTACTACGAGCAGTACTTC. The entire variable domain, with the rest obtained from reference TRBV7-2 and TRBJ2-7, is as follows: GAGVSQSPSNKVTEKGKDVELRCDPISGHTALYWYRQSLGQGLEFLIYFQGNSAPDKSGLPSDRFSAERTGGSVSTLTIQRTQQEDSAVYLCASSLADSSYYEQYFGPGTRLTVT.